The subject of this entry is one TCR beta chain. Some clones are missing from TCRdb's copy, which holds only in-frame ones; the method was immunoSEQ multiplex PCR. The data hold 250,000 or so clones, with 88% observed a single time. The CDR3 length is 14 residues. The V and J ends lost 2 bases and 11 bases respectively, with 16 bases between them. Per germline, CDR1 SGHAT and CDR2 FQDESV (reference sequence). Categorization into cohorts depended on clinical history that participants reported. This record comes from a study of blood T cell repertoires in COVID-19. The V and J genes are TRBV11-1 and TRBJ2-1, with D possibly matching TRBD1 (6 bases). The TCR comes from a woman aged 35 to 49 who had been exposed to COVID-19. Sequencing was done on a sample of PBMCs or T cells enriched from blood (not recorded which). The CDR3 DNA sequence: TGTGCCAGCAGCTTAAATCTGCCCCGGGACAAGCAGTTCTTC. Protein sequence: CASSLNLPRDKQFF.